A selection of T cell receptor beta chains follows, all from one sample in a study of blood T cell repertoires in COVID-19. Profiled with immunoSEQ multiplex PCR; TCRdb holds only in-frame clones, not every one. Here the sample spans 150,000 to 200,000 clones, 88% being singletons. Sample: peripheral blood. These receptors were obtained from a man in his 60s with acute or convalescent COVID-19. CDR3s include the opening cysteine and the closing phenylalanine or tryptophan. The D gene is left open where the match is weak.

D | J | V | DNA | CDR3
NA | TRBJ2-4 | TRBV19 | TGTGCCAGTAGTATCGACTGGGGACTAGCCAAAAACATTCAGTACTTC | CASSIDWGLAKNIQYF
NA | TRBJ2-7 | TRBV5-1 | TGCGCCAGCAGCTTGGACCCGAGCTCCTACGAGCAGTACTTC | CASSLDPSSYEQYF
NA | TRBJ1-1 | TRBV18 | TGTGCCAGCCACGGGGAAGGTACTGAAGCTTTCTTT | CASHGEGTEAFF
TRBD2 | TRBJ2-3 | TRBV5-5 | TGTGCCAGCAGCTTGGGTCCTAGCGGGAGCACAGATACGCAGTATTTT | CASSLGPSGSTDTQYF
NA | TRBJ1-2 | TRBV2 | TGTGCCAGCAGTCAGGGAAACTATGGCTACACCTTC | CASSQGNYGYTF
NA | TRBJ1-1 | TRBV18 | TGTGCCAGCTCCCCGCAGGGGAACACTGAAGCTTTCTTT | CASSPQGNTEAFF
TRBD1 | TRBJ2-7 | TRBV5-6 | TGTGCCAGCAGCTTCCGGGACAGGGGAATGGGATCCTACGAGCAGTACTTC | CASSFRDRGMGSYEQYF
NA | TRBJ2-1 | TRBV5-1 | TGCGCCAGCAGATTTGGCAGGGGCGTGAATGAGCAGTTCTTC | CASRFGRGVNEQFF
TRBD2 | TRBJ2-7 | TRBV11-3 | TGTGCCAGCAGCTTTAGCGGGAGGGTCTACGAGCAGTACTTC | CASSFSGRVYEQYF
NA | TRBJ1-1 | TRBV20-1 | TGCAGTGCTAGTCTAGGGAACACTGAAGCTTTCTTT | CSASLGNTEAFF
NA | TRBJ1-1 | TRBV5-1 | TGCGCCAGCAGCCGGGTCACGAACACTGAAGCTTTCTTT | CASSRVTNTEAFF